A single sample gave rise to the 14 T cell receptor beta chains below, sequenced in a study of blood T cells in healthy people across ages (dated by TCRdb to about 2015). Preparation of the library involved 5' RACE. Sequenced on an Illumina HiSeq 2500. A second PCR of about 7 to 12 cycles was run with a J-beta primer mix and a sample-barcoded 5' primer. Using fastp trimming at Q25 and MiXCR clonotype assembly, TCRdb reanalyzed the public sequencing data and kept in-frame beta chains. CDR3 protein sequences are deduplicated, and each keeps its most common genes and DNA. For this sample there are some 560,000 distinct CDR3 sequences; 25% to 35% appear just once. The ten largest make up over 3.5% of the sample. These sequences were also reported in another study, on T cells of mothers and their children.

Sequenced: blood. Receptor source: a boy between 2 and 10 years old in good health.

The chain links TRBV6-5 to TRBJ2-7; 7 positions match TRBD1. J lost 0 bases, V lost 8 bases, and 7 bases had no gene match. The CDR3 is 14 amino acids. Germline V gives CDR1 MNHEY, CDR2 SVGAGI. The CDR3 bases are TGTGCCAGCGTCGATTCAGGGGGCTCCTACGAGCAGTACTTC. It encodes CASVDSGGSYEQYF.

This clonotype was counted only a few times. V and J are TRBV3-1 and TRBJ1-4, with a weak D call TRBD1 (5 bases). Trimming took off 3 bases at V and 5 bases at J, with 10 bases between the two ends. CDR3 length equals 14 residues. Germline assignment: CDR1 LGHDT and CDR2 YNNKEL (reference sequence). The CDR3 reads CASSQWDANEKLFF. In DNA form, the CDR3 reads TGTGCCAGCAGCCAGTGGGACGCCAATGAAAAACTGTTTTTT.

This clonotype has more than one count but fewer than ten. V usage is TRBV20-1 and J usage is TRBJ2-7; 7 bases align to TRBD2. The assigned J gene may be wrong: the sequence end matches TRBJ2-1 better. The CDR3 covers 15 residues. Germline-derived CDR1 and CDR2 are DFQATT and SNEGSKA (reference sequence). Here the CDR3 DNA reads TGCAGTGCTAGAGATAGGGCGGGAGTCAGGAATGAGCAGTTCTTC. This encodes CSARDRAGVRNEQFF.

The chain recombines TRBV10-3 with TRBJ2-5; D possibly corresponds to TRBD1 (6 bases). The tail of the sequence fits TRBJ2-7 better, so the J call may be wrong. From germline, CDR1 is ENHRY and CDR2 SYGVKD. This CDR3 contains 13 residues. The CDR3 coding sequence is TGTGCCATCAGTGCAGGGGACCCCTACGAGCAGTACTTC. This encodes CAISAGDPYEQYF.

In its sample, this clonotype was seen a few times. V gene TRBV7-8 combines with J gene TRBJ2-5, with a possible D match to TRBD2 (6 bases). The CDR3 length is 15 residues. Trimming removed 0 bases at V and 4 bases at J, with 12 bases between. Germline assignment: CDR1 SGHVS and CDR2 FQNEAQ. The CDR3 DNA follows: TGTGCCAGCAGCTTAGCGAGTAGCGGAGCAGAGACCCAGTACTTC. Translating gives CASSLASSGAETQYF.

The chain carries TRBV20-1 and TRBJ2-5; 12 bases align to TRBD2. This CDR3 comprises 15 residues. Trimming took 5 bases from V and 5 from J; bases not matched to a gene: 9. From germline, CDR1 is DFQATT and CDR2 SNEGSKA (reference sequence). The CDR3 DNA follows: TGCAGTGCTCGCCGCCCTAGCGGGGGGGCGGAGACCCAGTACTTC. Amino acid sequence: CSARRPSGGAETQYF.

DNA for the CDR3: TGTGCCAGCAGCTTAGAGACGGGGGCCGGCACCGGGGAGCTGTTTTTT. This translates into CASSLETGAGTGELFF. The chain carries TRBV7-2 and TRBJ2-2; D could derive from TRBD1 or TRBD2 (6 bases each). Deletions cut 1 base from V and 4 bases from J, with 13 bases between. This CDR3 has 16 amino acids. Germline V gene data show CDR1 as SGHTA and CDR2 as FQGNSA.

The sample holds a few counts of this clonotype. The rearrangement links TRBV11-2 to TRBJ2-7; D perhaps matches TRBD2 (5 bases). Germline CDR1 and CDR2: SGHAT and FQNNGV. V lost 6 bases to trimming and J lost 7 bases, with 19 bases between them. This CDR3 contains 14 residues. CDR3 sequence: CASSLDWSRTEQYF. Written as DNA, the CDR3 is TGTGCCAGCAGTTTGGACTGGTCGCGTACGGAGCAGTACTTC.

The chain links TRBV5-1 to TRBJ2-1; TRBD2 is a possible D gene (5 bases). From germline, CDR1 is SGHRS and CDR2 YFSETQ. Trimming left V 1 base short and J 4 bases short, with 15 bases between. This CDR3 has 16 amino acids. In DNA, the CDR3 is TGCGCCAGCAGCTTGTTGGACTCGGACCCGTACAATGAGCAGTTCTTC. Its translation: CASSLLDSDPYNEQFF.

This clonotype was observed a few times. The chain carries TRBV6-5 and TRBJ1-2; D remains ambiguous. Trimming shortened V by 2 bases and J by 8 bases, and 6 bases separated the two germline ends. The CDR3 length is 11 residues. Germline V gene lookup returns CDR1 MNHEY and CDR2 SVGAGI. The CDR3 reads CASSYDGGYTF. The CDR3 DNA is TGTGCCAGCAGTTACGACGGGGGCTACACCTTC.

In this sample, this clonotype turned up once. The chain recombines TRBV20-1 with TRBJ2-1; D is possibly TRBD2 (6 bases). Between the trimmed V and J ends, which lost 3 bases and 8 bases, there was a span of 23 bases. Germline CDR1 reads DFQATT; CDR2 reads SNEGSKA (reference sequence). This CDR3 is built from 16 residues. This CDR3 reads CSASPPWRGFYDEQFF. The CDR3 DNA is TGCAGTGCTAGTCCCCCTTGGCGGGGATTTTACGATGAGCAGTTCTTC.

The chain carries TRBV10-3 and TRBJ2-5; D gene uncertain. The tail of the sequence fits TRBJ2-7 better, so the J call may be wrong. The CDR3 extends over 13 amino acids. Per germline, CDR1 ENHRY and CDR2 SYGVKD. The CDR3 here is CAISEPDPYEQYF. The CDR3 nucleotides read TGTGCCATCAGTGAGCCGGATCCCTACGAGCAGTACTTC.

This chain joins TRBV20-1 and TRBJ1-2, with TRBD1 identical over 12 bases. This CDR3 is built from 15 residues. In germline, CDR1 is DFQATT, CDR2 SNEGSKA (reference sequence). V was pared by 1 base and J by 13 bases, with 13 bases of the junction left unmatched. CDR3 DNA sequence: TGCAGTGCTAGAGCATTCCGGGACAGGGGGCGCGGGGCCACCTTC. Translated, it gives CSARAFRDRGRGATF.

The table lists this clonotype with a few counts. The chain joins TRBV5-1 to TRBJ1-4; 7 positions agree with TRBD1. Germline assignment: CDR1 SGHRS and CDR2 YFSETQ. The CDR3 consists of 15 residues. The ends lost 3 bases at V and 8 bases at J; junction bases unmatched: 10. CDR3 protein: CASSSETGRDEKLFF. In DNA, the CDR3 is TGCGCCAGCAGCTCAGAGACAGGGAGGGACGAAAAACTGTTTTTT.